The sequence of this T cell receptor beta chain was determined in a study of T cell repertoires in cytomegalovirus infection. As for the study in general: As its CMV epitopes, the study selected recently identified HLA-C-restricted and well-studied HLA-B-restricted targets. Public TCR beta signature analysis indicated the presence of both CMV infection and matching HLA type.

TCRdb redid the calling of the reads with MiXCR, one entry per CDR3 protein. Counted here are 450,000 to 650,000 distinct CDR3 sequences, almost 40% occurring once; the ten biggest clones make up 48%. Details on this clonotype: Its matching antigen is unknown.

V shed 3 bases and J shed 8 bases, with 17 bases lying between them. The CDR3 extends over 15 amino acids. CDR1 and CDR2 from the germline V gene are LNHDA and SQIVND (reference sequence). General study points: CMV-specific HLA-C-restricted TCR beta clonotypes dominated the ex vivo response. CMV carriers with the relevant HLA were identified by cumulative public TCR beta family frequency.

The rearrangement joins TRBV19 to TRBJ2-1; a possible D gene is TRBD2 (6 bases). The clonotype was recovered from a human donor in good health (CMV status not recorded). Some clones in this sample may be carry-over from other donors' samples. Source: cultured PBMCs, taken from culture after CMV antigen stimulation. In DNA form, the CDR3 reads TGTGCCAGTAGTATTGCGGGAAGGGTAGCCGATGAGCAGTTCTTC. Translated: CASSIAGRVADEQFF.